A single sample is the source of the 7 T cell receptor beta chains below, sequenced in a study of T cell responses to AZD1222 COVID-19 vaccine. Method: immunoSEQ multiplex PCR; TCRdb's copy keeps in-frame clones and lacks some. Of about 130,000 clones in the sample, about 86% are singletons; the top ten hold around 10%. The sample consisted of peripheral blood, taken on day 0 of AZD1222 vaccination. Receptors were obtained from an adult in good health.

The CDR3 loop is CASSNRQGRRFVDTEAFF. The CDR3 DNA is TGTGCCAGTAGTAACCGACAGGGGAGAAGGTTTGTGGACACTGAAGCTTTCTTT. This chain connects TRBV19 to TRBJ1-1; 8 bases match TRBD1. Germline V gene data show CDR1 as LNHDA and CDR2 as SQIVND (reference sequence). The V and J ends lost 4 bases and 3 bases, in that order; junction bases with no gene match: 16. The CDR3 contains 18 residues.

This chain links TRBV7-3 with TRBJ2-7, with a tentative D call TRBD1 (5 bases). This CDR3 is 13 amino acids long. The germline CDR1 and CDR2 sequences are SGHTA and FQGTGA. Trimming removed 5 bases at V and 4 bases at J, with 12 bases between. CDR3 sequence: CASSQGVGYEQYF. CDR3 DNA: TGTGCCAGCAGCCAGGGCGTGGGTTACGAGCAGTACTTC.

A few counts support this clone. Other DNA sequences in this sample translate to the same CDR3. The V and J genes are TRBV6-5 and TRBJ2-1; D uncertain. Looked up from germline, CDR1 is MNHEY and CDR2 is SVGAGI. The CDR3 is 12 residues long. V was shortened by 6 bases and J by 4 bases, with 7 bases between the two germline ends. The CDR3 region is CASSRPYNEQFF. The CDR3 nucleotides are TGTGCCAGCAGCCGTCCATACAATGAGCAGTTCTTC.

The V and J genes are TRBV23-1 and TRBJ1-2; D not certain. TRBV23-1 is an ORF, and what it does is uncertain. V shed 7 bases and J shed 4 bases, with 10 bases lying between them. The CDR3 is made up of 12 amino acids. CDR3 region: CASTAVGYGYTF. The CDR3 nucleotides are TGCGCCAGCACTGCAGTCGGCTATGGCTACACCTTC.

The chain employs TRBV6-1 and TRBJ2-5; tentative D call: TRBD2 (6 bases). The CDR3 sequence is 13 residues long. V was cut by 3 bases and J by 3 bases, with 8 bases left in between. Germline V gene sequence: CDR1 MNHNS, CDR2 SASEGT. The chain's CDR3 is CASSDGGEETQYF. CDR3 nucleotides: TGTGCCAGCAGTGATGGAGGGGAAGAGACCCAGTACTTC.

The chain links TRBV27 to TRBJ1-1; 7 bases are shared with TRBD1. The CDR3 runs 14 residues. The germline V gene has CDR1 MNHEY and CDR2 SMNVEV (reference sequence). V trimming: 3 bases; J trimming: 0 bases; junction bases outside the gene matches: 1. The CDR3 DNA sequence: TGTGCCAGCAGTTTGGGACAGATGAACACTGAAGCTTTCTTT. This sequence encodes CASSLGQMNTEAFF.

The gene calls are TRBV7-2 and TRBJ1-2, with no clear D. CDR3 length: 14 amino acids. V was shortened by 0 bases and J by 4 bases, with 9 bases between the two germline ends. Germline lookup yields CDR1 SGHTA and CDR2 FQGNSA. CDR3 protein: CASSLAQAPYGYTF. In DNA, the CDR3 is TGTGCCAGCAGCTTAGCCCAAGCGCCCTATGGCTACACCTTC.